This T cell receptor beta chain was identified during a study of blood T cell repertoires in COVID-19. Across the study: Sites in the United States, Italy and Spain provided acute and convalescent COVID-19 samples.

Germline V gene sequence: CDR1 LNHDA, CDR2 SQIVND (reference sequence). This CDR3 is built from 13 residues. The ends were cut back, 6 bases at V and 2 bases at J, with 11 bases in the middle. Measured with immunoSEQ multiplex PCR; TCRdb has only the in-frame clones, and not every one. The sample lists roughly 190,000 clones; 82% were seen once. This TCR derives from a woman in her fifties or sixties with COVID-19, enrolled during active disease. The J gene is TRBJ2-7, the V gene TRBV19, with a tentative D call TRBD1 (5 bases). The specimen was peripheral blood. The CDR3, as DNA: TGTGCCAGTAGCCGGACATCTCCCTACGAGCAGTACTTC. Amino acids: CASSRTSPYEQYF.